Following are 13 T cell receptor beta chains from one sample sequenced in a study of somatic mutations in cytotoxic T cells in rheumatoid arthritis. The table came from immunoSEQ multiplex PCR; TCRdb's copy has only in-frame clones and leaves some out. The repertoire consists of about 21,000 clones, with about 83% occurring once and the leading ten covering approximately 9.9%. Sequencing input: CD8+ T cells sorted from blood. All receptors derive from a man aged 18 to 35 with rheumatoid arthritis.

This clone showed up just a few times. V usage is TRBV4-3 and J usage is TRBJ1-2; the D is unclear. Germline CDR1 LGHNA, CDR2 YSLEER. The CDR3 is made up of 15 amino acids. Trimming left V 2 bases short and J 5 bases short, with 15 bases between. The CDR3 is CASSQWMTSGYGYTF. The CDR3 DNA follows: TGCGCCAGCAGCCAATGGATGACCTCGGGTTATGGCTACACCTTC.

This clone came up a few times. This chain joins TRBV4-3 and TRBJ2-7; D gene uncertain. V lost 1 base and J lost 2, with 6 bases in between. The CDR3 extends over 13 amino acids. Germline V gene sequence: CDR1 LGHNA, CDR2 YSLEER. CDR3 residues: CASSQGTTYEQYF. The CDR3 nucleotides are TGCGCCAGCAGCCAAGGGACCACCTACGAGCAGTACTTC.

The chain employs TRBV19 and TRBJ2-7, with a weak D call TRBD1 (6 bases). The CDR3 runs 12 residues. Per germline, CDR1 LNHDA and CDR2 SQIVND (reference sequence). V was shortened by 8 bases and J by 1 base, with 9 bases between the two germline ends. The CDR3: CASVDRSYEQYF. The CDR3 DNA is TGTGCCAGTGTGGACAGATCCTACGAGCAGTACTTC.

CDR3 DNA sequence: TGTGCCAGCAGTTTGATGAATCAGCCCCAGCATTTT. Translating it yields CASSLMNQPQHF. The chain carries TRBV28 and TRBJ1-5; no definite D call. The CDR3 length is 12 residues. Germline V CDR1 and CDR2: MDHEN, SYDVKM. V was cut by 3 bases and J by 4 bases, with 4 bases left in between.

This chain connects TRBV21-1 to TRBJ1-1. TRBV21-1 is assigned pseudogene status. There are 15 residues in the CDR3. DNA for the CDR3: TGTGCCAGCAGCAAAATGCTGAGGGGTCTTCTGGAAGCTTTCTTT. This encodes CASSKMLRGLLEAFF.

The chain uses TRBV28 and TRBJ1-4; D not certain. Trimming left V 4 bases short and J 3 bases short, with 9 bases between. Germline CDR1 MDHEN, CDR2 SYDVKM. The CDR3 runs 14 residues. The CDR3 DNA reads TGTGCCAGCAGTTCCCCCGCGGCTAATGAAAAACTGTTTTTT. Its protein is CASSSPAANEKLFF.

The count of this clone is one. The CDR3: CASSVAGGADTQYF. CDR3 coding DNA: TGTGCCAGCAGCGTAGCGGGGGGGGCAGATACGCAGTATTTT. This chain joins TRBV9 and TRBJ2-3; 8 bases align to TRBD2. Germline V gene lookup returns CDR1 SGDLS and CDR2 YYNGEE. The trim removed 0 bases at V and 4 bases at J, leaving 1 base unmatched. The CDR3 extends over 14 amino acids.

The V gene is TRBV4-1, the J gene TRBJ1-3; D is uncertain. CDR3 length equals 11 residues. The V and J ends lost 3 bases and 7 bases respectively, with 4 bases between them. The germline CDR1 and CDR2 sequences are MGHRA and YSYEKL. CDR3 coding DNA: TGCGCCAGCAGCCACTTTAACACCATATATTTT. Protein product: CASSHFNTIYF.

This chain uses TRBV6-6 with TRBJ1-3; D is unresolved. The CDR3 consists of 13 residues. Trimming left V 2 bases short and J 4 bases short, with 6 bases between. Germline CDR1 and CDR2: MNHNY and SVGAGI (reference sequence). The CDR3 here is CASSYAQGNTIYF. CDR3 coding DNA: TGTGCCAGCAGTTACGCACAAGGAAACACCATATATTTT.

The chain has TRBV11-2 and TRBJ2-3; no definite D call. Germline lookup yields CDR1 SGHAT and CDR2 FQNNGV. The germline V and J ends were trimmed by 1 base and 0 bases, with 5 bases remaining between them. The CDR3 runs 14 residues. CDR3 nucleotides: TGTGCCAGCAGCTTAGGTCTTAGCACAGATACGCAGTATTTT. This translates into CASSLGLSTDTQYF.

This sequence joins TRBV5-4 and TRBJ2-1; 7 bases fit TRBD1. Trimming at V came to 3 bases and at J to 6 bases, leaving 6 bases not matched to a gene. The CDR3 loop spans 14 amino acids. Germline CDR1 reads SGHNT; CDR2 reads YYREEE (reference sequence). The CDR3 region has the DNA TGTGCCAGCAGCTGGTACAGGGGACGCAATGAGCAGTTCTTC. It yields the protein CASSWYRGRNEQFF.

The rearrangement links TRBV4-1 to TRBJ1-3; no clear D gene. The CDR3 contains 15 residues. CDR1 is MGHRA, CDR2 YSYEKL, per germline. V lost 2 bases, J lost 2 bases, and 10 bases lay in between. The CDR3 region is CASSQIFRPGNTIYF. CDR3 in DNA: TGCGCCAGCAGCCAAATTTTCAGACCTGGAAACACCATATATTTT.

The V gene is TRBV7-9, the J gene TRBJ2-7, with 10 bases lining up with TRBD1. CDR1 is SEHNR and CDR2 is FQNEAQ in the germline V gene (reference sequence). The CDR3 spans 15 residues. Trimming cost V 7 bases and J 2 bases; bases outside gene matches: 8. The DNA for the CDR3 is TGTGCCAGCAATTTAGGGACAGGGGCTACCTACGAGCAGTACTTC. The encoded protein is CASNLGTGATYEQYF.